A single sample gave rise to the 8 T cell receptor beta chains below, sequenced in a study of CD8+ T cells in alopecia areata. In each case, RNA was isolated and then reverse transcribed into cDNA as the sequencing template. Assay used: immunoSEQ multiplex PCR; TCRdb lists only in-frame clones, some missing. The top ten clones hold 12% of a sample with about 110,000 clones, roughly 50% of them seen once. As to treatment: oral pan-JAK inhibitor, 5-10 mg twice daily. The sequenced sample was CD8+ T cells sorted from blood, obtained at week 24, from a patient treated with tofacitinib. The receptor set was obtained from a human donor with alopecia areata.

The chain's CDR3 is CASSEISGGASTDTQYF. In DNA, the CDR3 is TGTGCCAGCAGTGAAATAAGCGGGGGGGCTAGCACAGATACGCAGTATTTT. This chain uses TRBV6-1 with TRBJ2-3; 10 bases map to TRBD2. The CDR3 extends over 17 amino acids. Germline CDR1 and CDR2: MNHNS and SASEGT. With 2 bases clipped from V and 0 bases from J, the junction kept 5 bases outside the gene matches.

The gene calls are TRBV4-1 and TRBJ2-5; maybe TRBD2 (6 bases). Trimming left V 1 base short and J 2 bases short, with 14 bases between. The V gene's germline CDR1 is MGHRA and CDR2 YSYEKL. The CDR3 has 16 residues. In DNA, the CDR3 is TGCGCCAGCAGCCAAGTGGGTCTAGCGCAACAAGAGACCCAGTACTTC. The encoded protein is CASSQVGLAQQETQYF.

The chain is built from TRBV5-6 and TRBJ2-1; 7 bases are a match to TRBD2. The CDR3 length is 14 residues. The V gene's germline CDR1 is SGHDT and CDR2 YYEEEE. Losses at the gene ends were 1 base for V and 6 bases for J; bases not matched to a gene: 4. Here the CDR3 reads CASSLIAGVNEQFF. The DNA for the CDR3 is TGTGCCAGCAGCTTGATCGCGGGGGTCAATGAGCAGTTCTTC.

J is TRBJ2-3 and V is TRBV11-2; 11 bases match TRBD2. With 0 bases clipped from V and 2 bases from J, the junction kept 7 bases outside the gene matches. This CDR3 spans 18 amino acids. Germline CDR1 is SGHAT and CDR2 is FQNNGV. This CDR3 is CASSLDFPLAGATDTQYF. CDR3 DNA: TGTGCCAGCAGCTTAGATTTCCCACTAGCGGGGGCCACAGATACGCAGTATTTT.

In the case of this clone: This sample also contains other DNA sequences that code for the same CDR3. The V gene is TRBV5-6, the J gene TRBJ2-1, with D possibly TRBD2 on 6 matching bases. V was cut by 4 bases and J by 5 bases, with 7 bases left in between. The CDR3 spans 12 residues. Germline values: CDR1 SGHDT, CDR2 YYEEEE. Written as DNA, the CDR3 is TGTGCCAGCAGCCCGGGAGACAATGAGCAGTTCTTC. Protein sequence: CASSPGDNEQFF.

The rearrangement uses TRBV6-5 and TRBJ1-2; TRBD1 matches at 7 bases. The CDR3 has 14 amino acids. CDR1 MNHEY and CDR2 SVGAGI come from the germline V gene. J gave up 5 bases and V 6 bases, and 9 bases lay outside the gene matches. The CDR3: CASSPQTGSYGYTF. CDR3 DNA sequence: TGTGCCAGCAGCCCCCAGACAGGGAGTTATGGCTACACCTTC.

J is TRBJ2-1 and V is TRBV27; TRBD2 aligns across 7 bases. Germline lookup yields CDR1 MNHEY and CDR2 SMNVEV (reference sequence). V was pared by 3 bases and J by 3 bases, with 5 bases of the junction left unmatched. CDR3 length: 15 residues. CDR3 bases: TGTGCCAGCAGTTTCACGGGGGGTCTCTACAATGAGCAGTTCTTC. Its protein product is CASSFTGGLYNEQFF.

This chain uses TRBV4-2 with TRBJ2-1; 8 nucleotides line up with TRBD2. In germline, CDR1 is LGHNA, CDR2 YNFKEQ. Trimming took 0 bases from V and 0 from J; bases not matched to a gene: 4. This CDR3 has 17 residues. Here the CDR3 DNA reads TGTGCCAGCAGCCAAGATTGGCGGGGGGACTCCTACAATGAGCAGTTCTTC. It specifies CASSQDWRGDSYNEQFF.